This TCR beta chain was identified during a study of blood T cell repertoires in COVID-19. About the study: In each case, the material was cDNA or gDNA derived from T cells, B-cell-depleted T cells, or PBMCs.

TCRdb's table, derived via immunoSEQ multiplex PCR, lists solely in-frame clones and lacks some. This sample has about 200,000 clones; over 75% occur once, and the top ten carry around 2.8%. The CDR3 has 13 residues. The J segment lost 7 bases and the V segment lost 6 bases, leaving 8 bases of the junction unmatched. Germline CDR1 is MNHEY and CDR2 is SVGAGI. This chain connects TRBV6-5 to TRBJ2-5; 7 bases align to TRBD2. This TCR came from a woman aged 80 or over with active or convalescent COVID-19. Sequencing was performed on peripheral blood. CDR3 DNA: TGTGCCAGCAGCGTAAGCGGGGTGGGGACCCAGTACTTC. Encoded protein: CASSVSGVGTQYF.